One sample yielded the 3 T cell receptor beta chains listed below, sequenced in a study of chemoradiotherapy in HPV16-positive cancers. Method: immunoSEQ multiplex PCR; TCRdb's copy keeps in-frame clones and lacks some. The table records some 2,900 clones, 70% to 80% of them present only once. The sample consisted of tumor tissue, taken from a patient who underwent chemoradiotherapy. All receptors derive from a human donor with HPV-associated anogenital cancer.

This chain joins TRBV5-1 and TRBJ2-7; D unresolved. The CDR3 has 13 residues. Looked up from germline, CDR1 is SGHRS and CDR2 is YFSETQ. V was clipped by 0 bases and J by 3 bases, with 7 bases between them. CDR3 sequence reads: CASSLGGDYEQYF. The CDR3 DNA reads TGCGCCAGCAGCTTGGGTGGGGACTACGAGCAGTACTTC.

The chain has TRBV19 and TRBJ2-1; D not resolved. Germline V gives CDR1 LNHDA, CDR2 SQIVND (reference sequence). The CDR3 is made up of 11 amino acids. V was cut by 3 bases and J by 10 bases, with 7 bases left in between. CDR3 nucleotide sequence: TGTGCCAGTAGTATCGGTACAGAGCAGTTCTTC. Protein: CASSIGTEQFF.

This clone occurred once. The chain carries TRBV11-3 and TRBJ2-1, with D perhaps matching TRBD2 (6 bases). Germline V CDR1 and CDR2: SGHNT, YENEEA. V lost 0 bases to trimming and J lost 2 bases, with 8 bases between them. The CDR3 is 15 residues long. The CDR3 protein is CASSLETGAYNEQFF. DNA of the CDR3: TGTGCCAGCAGCTTAGAAACGGGGGCCTACAATGAGCAGTTCTTC. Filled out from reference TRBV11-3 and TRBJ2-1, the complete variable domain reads EAGVVQSPRYKIIEKKQPVAFWCNPISGHNTLYWYLQNLGQGPELLIRYENEEAVDDSQLPKDRFSAERLKGVDSTLKIQPAELGDSAVYLCASSLETGAYNEQFFGPGTRLTVL.